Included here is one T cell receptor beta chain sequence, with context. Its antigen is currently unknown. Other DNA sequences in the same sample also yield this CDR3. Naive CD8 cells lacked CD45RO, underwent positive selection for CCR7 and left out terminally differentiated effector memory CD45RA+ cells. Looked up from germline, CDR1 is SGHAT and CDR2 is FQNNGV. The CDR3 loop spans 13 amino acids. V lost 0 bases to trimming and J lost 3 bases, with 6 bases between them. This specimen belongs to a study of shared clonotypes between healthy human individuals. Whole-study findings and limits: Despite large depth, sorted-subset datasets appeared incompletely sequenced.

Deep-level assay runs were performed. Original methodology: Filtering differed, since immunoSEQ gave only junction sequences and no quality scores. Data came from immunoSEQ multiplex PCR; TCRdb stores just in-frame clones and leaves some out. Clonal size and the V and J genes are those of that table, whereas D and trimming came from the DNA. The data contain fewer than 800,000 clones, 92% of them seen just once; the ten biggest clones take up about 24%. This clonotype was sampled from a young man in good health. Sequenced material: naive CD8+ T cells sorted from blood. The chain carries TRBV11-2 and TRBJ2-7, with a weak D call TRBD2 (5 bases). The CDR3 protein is CASSLEGSYEQYF. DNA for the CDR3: TGTGCCAGCAGCTTAGAGGGGAGCTACGAGCAGTACTTC.